A single sample is the source of the 25 T cell receptor beta chains below, sequenced in a study of cytomegalovirus exposure and HLA in healthy donors. The PCR used 60 Vbeta and 13 Jbeta primers. Data came from immunoSEQ multiplex PCR; TCRdb stores just in-frame clones and leaves some out. The data show about 150,000 clones, 74% seen once. What was sequenced was PBMCs. The receptors here all came from a man aged 18 to 30 in good health and CMV-seropositive.

The CDR3 spells CASSYSQVSSTDTQYF. The CDR3 coding sequence is TGTGCCAGCAGTTACTCCCAGGTCTCCAGCACAGATACGCAGTATTTT. The chain couples TRBV6-5 to TRBJ2-3; D unclear. Germline V gene sequence: CDR1 MNHEY, CDR2 SVGAGI. CDR3 length equals 16 residues. V lost 0 bases and J lost 0, with 10 bases in between.

This CDR3 is CASSLISGTPLNTGELFF. CDR3 sequence (DNA): TGTGCCAGCAGTTTAATATCAGGTACTCCCCTTAACACCGGGGAGCTGTTTTTT. The chain combines TRBV28 with TRBJ2-2; D gene unclear. With 2 bases removed from V and 2 bases from J, the gap between germline ends came to 18 bases. This CDR3 comprises 18 residues. Looked up from germline, CDR1 is MDHEN and CDR2 is SYDVKM.

J is TRBJ2-1 and V is TRBV9; 16 nucleotides match TRBD2. V lost 4 bases, J lost 9 bases, and 7 bases stayed unmatched. This CDR3 is built from 16 residues. From germline, CDR1 is SGDLS and CDR2 YYNGEE. Here the CDR3 DNA reads TGTGCCAGCAGCTTTGGGACTAGCGGGGGGGCAGTTGAGCAGTTCTTC. It codes for CASSFGTSGGAVEQFF.

This clone was counted once. The chain uses TRBV6-6 and TRBJ2-1; D is possibly TRBD2 (6 bases). The CDR3 consists of 14 residues. V lost 8 bases and J 4 bases, leaving 15 bases between the germline ends. Germline V CDR1 and CDR2: MNHNY, SVGAGI (reference sequence). CDR3 residues: CASARGFDYNEQFF. CDR3 nucleotide sequence: TGTGCCAGCGCCCGGGGGTTCGATTACAATGAGCAGTTCTTC.

The chain links TRBV7-3 to TRBJ1-4; weak D call: TRBD1 (6 bases). CDR1 is SGHTA and CDR2 is FQGTGA in the germline V gene. The CDR3 spans 16 residues. V was clipped by 0 bases and J by 5 bases, with 13 bases between them. CDR3 nucleotides: TGTGCCAGCAGCTTAACGTTAAAAGGGGGAAATGAAAAACTGTTTTTT. The encoded protein is CASSLTLKGGNEKLFF.

The chain couples TRBV11-2 to TRBJ2-7; 8 bases fit TRBD2. The CDR3 loop spans 17 amino acids. Germline V lookup: CDR1 SGHAT, CDR2 FQNNGV. V lost 3 bases, J lost 5 bases, and 15 bases stayed unmatched. The CDR3 is CASSFPSGSGSYNEQYF. In DNA form, the CDR3 reads TGTGCCAGCAGCTTCCCCTCGGGGAGCGGGAGTTACAACGAGCAGTACTTC.

The chain links TRBV5-1 to TRBJ2-7; D not resolved. There are 16 residues in the CDR3. V was cut by 0 bases and J by 3 bases, with 16 bases left in between. Germline V gene lookup returns CDR1 SGHRS and CDR2 YFSETQ. The CDR3 loop is CASSLDSLRRVYEQYF. The CDR3 bases are TGCGCCAGCAGCTTGGATAGTTTGCGGAGAGTCTACGAGCAGTACTTC.

The rearrangement links TRBV6-4 to TRBJ2-2; D unresolved. Germline V gene lookup returns CDR1 MRHNA and CDR2 SNTAGT. Trimming cost V 2 bases and J 3 bases, with 7 bases left between them. The CDR3 length is 14 residues. CDR3 coding DNA: TGTGCCAGCAGTGACGCGCTATACACCGGGGAGCTGTTTTTT. This codes for CASSDALYTGELFF.

The chain has TRBV5-1 and TRBJ1-2; D gene ambiguous. Between the trimmed V and J ends, which lost 0 bases and 0 bases, there was a span of 6 bases. Germline V lookup: CDR1 SGHRS, CDR2 YFSETQ. This CDR3 region has 14 residues. The CDR3 spells CASSLVTANYGYTF. The CDR3 DNA sequence: TGCGCCAGCAGCTTGGTTACAGCTAACTATGGCTACACCTTC.

The chain joins TRBV10-3 to TRBJ2-1; 13 bases align to TRBD2. With 7 bases clipped from V and 7 bases from J, the junction kept 10 bases outside the gene matches. The CDR3 spans 16 residues. The V gene's germline CDR1 is ENHRY and CDR2 SYGVKD. In DNA form, the CDR3 reads TGTGCCATCACTCAAGGACTAGCGGGAGATGCGAATGAGCAGTTCTTC. Translation gives CAITQGLAGDANEQFF.

This clone appeared a few times. The chain uses TRBV19 and TRBJ2-7; D is possibly TRBD2 (6 bases). V was clipped by 3 bases and J by 2 bases, with 14 bases between them. This CDR3 is built from 15 residues. The germline V gene has CDR1 LNHDA and CDR2 SQIVND (reference sequence). This CDR3 reads CASSMGLLGPYEQYF. CDR3 DNA: TGTGCCAGTAGTATGGGACTTTTGGGACCCTACGAGCAGTACTTC.

The chain uses TRBV2 and TRBJ1-4; D unresolved. V dropped 4 bases and J dropped 11 bases, with 8 bases sitting between them. The CDR3 has 11 residues. The V gene's germline CDR1 is SNHLY and CDR2 FYNNEI. The DNA for the CDR3 is TGTGCCAGCAGTGGAGAGGAGAAACTGTTTTTT. Translating gives CASSGEEKLFF.

The rearrangement uses TRBV6-5 and TRBJ2-7; no definite D call. The CDR3 covers 12 residues. V was trimmed by 6 bases and J by 4 bases, leaving 10 bases between them. Germline CDR1 is MNHEY and CDR2 is SVGAGI. DNA for the CDR3: TGTGCCAGCAGCTATGGGCCTTACGAGCAGTACTTC. Its protein product is CASSYGPYEQYF.

This clone was detected only a few times. The chain joins TRBV5-4 to TRBJ2-2, with a weak D call TRBD1 (6 bases). The CDR3 length is 14 residues. Trimming removed 9 bases from V and 1 base from J, with 13 bases in between. CDR1 SGHNT and CDR2 YYREEE come from the germline V gene (reference sequence). In DNA form, the CDR3 reads TGTGCCACAGTCCGGGACAAGAACACCGGGGAGCTGTTTTTT. This translates into CATVRDKNTGELFF.

The rearrangement joins TRBV7-2 to TRBJ2-3; perhaps TRBD2 as D (7 bases). Germline CDR1 is SGHTA and CDR2 is FQGNSA. The CDR3 has 17 amino acids. V was shortened by 5 bases and J by 7 bases, with 25 bases between the two germline ends. The CDR3 loop reads CASSPRGGAGKLHTQYF. CDR3 nucleotide sequence: TGTGCCAGCAGCCCCCGAGGGGGGGCAGGAAAACTTCATACGCAGTATTTT.

This clone showed up just a few times. The chain carries TRBV5-6 and TRBJ2-5; the match to TRBD1 covers 7 bases. This CDR3 is 14 amino acids long. Per the germline V gene, CDR1 is SGHDT and CDR2 is YYEEEE. V lost 4 bases and J lost 5; bases outside the gene matches: 8. The CDR3 spells CASSTFPGGETQYF. The CDR3 nucleotides read TGTGCCAGCAGCACCTTCCCAGGGGGTGAGACCCAGTACTTC. Full variable domain (missing parts from reference TRBV5-6 and TRBJ2-5): DAGVTQSPTHLIKTRGQQVTLRCSPKSGHDTVSWYQQALGQGPQFIFQYYEEEERQRGNFPDRFSGHQFPNYSSELNVNALLLGDSALYLCASSTFPGGETQYFGPGTRLLVL.

This chain uses TRBV7-2 with TRBJ1-1, with D perhaps TRBD1 (6 bases). The CDR3 runs to 14 residues. In germline, CDR1 is SGHTA, CDR2 FQGNSA. V was pared by 3 bases and J by 4 bases, with 12 bases between. DNA of the CDR3: TGTGCCAGCAGCTTCTACAGGGACGGCACTGAAGCTTTCTTT. This gives the protein CASSFYRDGTEAFF. Complete variable domain (other parts from reference TRBV7-2 and TRBJ1-1): GAGVSQSPSNKVTEKGKDVELRCDPISGHTALYWYRQSLGQGLEFLIYFQGNSAPDKSGLPSDRFSAERTGGSVSTLTIQRTQQEDSAVYLCASSFYRDGTEAFFGQGTRLTVV.

This clone was detected a few times. This chain joins TRBV6-1 and TRBJ2-7, with 8 bases matching TRBD1. Trimming at V came to 6 bases and at J to 2 bases, leaving 12 bases not matched to a gene. Germline values: CDR1 MNHNS, CDR2 SASEGT. The CDR3 sequence is 16 residues long. CDR3 amino acids: CASRELRGLGAYEQYF. The CDR3 DNA reads as TGTGCCAGCAGGGAACTCAGGGGGCTAGGGGCCTACGAGCAGTACTTC.

V and J are TRBV11-3 and TRBJ2-1; TRBD2 matches at 7 bases. CDR1 is SGHNT, CDR2 YENEEA, per germline. CDR3 size: 15 residues. The J segment lost 3 bases and the V segment lost 5 bases, leaving 7 bases of the junction unmatched. CDR3 bases: TGTGCCAGCAGCCCGAGCGGGACTAACTACAATGAGCAGTTCTTC. Its translation: CASSPSGTNYNEQFF.

CDR3 protein: CASSLLGVGYNEQFF. In DNA, the CDR3 is TGTGCCAGCAGCTTACTCGGGGTGGGATACAATGAGCAGTTCTTC. The chain is built from TRBV7-8 and TRBJ2-1; perhaps TRBD2 as D (5 bases). This CDR3 spans 15 amino acids. The V gene's germline CDR1 is SGHVS and CDR2 FQNEAQ. The V and J ends lost 2 bases and 4 bases respectively, with 12 bases between them.

The chain joins TRBV27 to TRBJ2-2, with 7 nucleotides matching TRBD2. Germline loops: CDR1 MNHEY, CDR2 SMNVEV (reference sequence). CDR3 size: 15 residues. V lost 6 bases, J lost 1 base, and 5 bases stayed unmatched. The CDR3 region is CASSLWGGNTGELFF. The CDR3 region has the DNA TGTGCCAGCAGCCTGTGGGGGGGGAACACCGGGGAGCTGTTTTTT.

This chain joins TRBV28 and TRBJ2-3, with D perhaps matching TRBD1 (5 bases). The V gene lost 5 bases and the J gene lost 4 bases, with 10 bases spanning the gap. CDR1 and CDR2 from the germline V gene are MDHEN and SYDVKM. The CDR3 covers 13 residues. The CDR3: CASSHDSPDTQYF. Here the CDR3 DNA reads TGTGCCAGCAGTCACGACAGCCCAGATACGCAGTATTTT.

The chain has TRBV6-5 and TRBJ1-1; 9 bases match TRBD1. The CDR3 contains 13 residues. Trimming took 5 bases from V and 7 from J; bases not matched to a gene: 5. Germline CDR1 and CDR2: MNHEY and SVGAGI. CDR3 sequence: CASSRDRDLEAFF. DNA of the CDR3: TGTGCCAGCAGTCGGGACAGGGACCTTGAAGCTTTCTTT.

The chain has TRBV7-6 and TRBJ2-3, with 12 bases that match TRBD2. Losses at the gene ends were 9 bases for V and 4 bases for J; bases not matched to a gene: 17. There are 18 residues in the CDR3. Germline V lookup: CDR1 SGHVS, CDR2 FNYEAQ. In nucleotides, the CDR3 is TGTGCCAGTAGCAGTGGGGGAGGACTAGCGGGAAACCCAGATACGCAGTATTTT. This encodes CASSSGGGLAGNPDTQYF.

The rearrangement uses TRBV28 and TRBJ1-5; TRBD1 matches at 7 bases. Germline CDR1 MDHEN, CDR2 SYDVKM. Unmatched junction bases numbered 11, after V lost 7 bases and J lost 5 bases. The CDR3 totals 15 residues. Here the CDR3 reads CASTGLKGAHQPQHF. CDR3 nucleotide sequence: TGTGCCAGCACCGGGCTTAAGGGGGCTCATCAGCCCCAGCATTTT.